This T cell receptor beta chain comes out of a study of long-term antiretroviral therapy in people with HIV. Study in general: The earliest samples came from an era when ART typically awaited falling CD4 counts.

Runs used v3.0 of the immunoSEQ assay and were done at survey level. This table comes from immunoSEQ multiplex PCR, and its TCRdb copy is limited to in-frame clones, with some not included. Found here are some 30,000 clones, 90% of them singletons; the top ten hold roughly 4.3%. The V and J ends lost 5 bases and 5 bases, in that order; junction bases with no gene match: 7. There are 15 residues in the CDR3. Germline CDR1 SEHNR, CDR2 FQNEAQ (reference sequence). This receptor was obtained from a woman aged 40-49 years with HIV. This chain uses TRBV7-9 with TRBJ1-4; 8 nucleotides line up with TRBD1. Material: unsorted PBMCs, obtained just over 5 years after starting antiretroviral therapy. CDR3 protein: CASSPRTGLNEKLFF. CDR3 bases: TGTGCCAGCAGCCCCCGGACAGGGTTAAATGAAAAACTGTTTTTT.